This T cell receptor beta chain was identified in a study of breast tumors, draining lymph nodes, adjacent tissues. General observations from the study: Most tumor T cells seemingly derive from lymph node, then expand in tumor. Luminal-like breast cancer showed significantly higher tumor–nontumor repertoire similarity than basal-like. Tumors had less TCR diversity than lymph nodes, more than nontumor tissue.

MiXCR, applied by TCRdb to the multiplex PCR reads, yields one record per CDR3 protein. The table shows approximately 60,000 distinct CDR3 sequences, with 57% occurring only once. V lost 7 bases and J lost 11, with 31 bases in between. The CDR3 totals 17 residues. Turning to this clonotype: Its antigen is unknown.

Material for sequencing was breast tumor tissue. The chain links TRBV12-3 or TRBV12-4 to TRBJ2-3, with TRBD2 as a possible D gene (5 bases). This clonotype was obtained from a female donor with breast cancer. Some clones in this sample may be carry-over from other donors' samples. The chain's CDR3 is CASTLSLFLGSYNEQYF. The DNA of the CDR3 is TGTGCCAGCACCCTATCCCTTTTTCTGGGGAGCTACAATGAGCAGTATTTT.